Listed below are T cell receptor beta chains from one sample, sequenced in a study of T cell responses to AZD1222 COVID-19 vaccine. Generated by immunoSEQ multiplex PCR, the TCRdb table keeps only in-frame clones and is missing some. The table lists about 73,000 clones, roughly nine tenths of them singletons. The sequencing here drew on peripheral blood, taken 28 days after the second AZD1222 dose. The receptor source for this set is an adult who received the AZD1222 COVID-19 vaccine. Each CDR3 is given with its conserved first and last residue. A D gene is named only where the DNA matches it firmly. Only some rows state a clone size, as once, few, many or a class for expanded clones.

16,NA,NA,TRBJ2-2,TRBV18,TGTGCCAGCGCAGTCAAGACAGGTCTCAACACCGGGGAGCTGTTTTTT,CASAVKTGLNTGELFF
12,NA,TRBD1,TRBJ2-5,TRBV29-1,TGCACCACAGGGGGCGGAATCGAGACCCAGTACTTC,CTTGGGIETQYF
15,NA,TRBD1,TRBJ1-6,TRBV2,TGTGCCAGCAGGACAGGGCGCTCCTATAATTCACCCCTCCACTTT,CASRTGRSYNSPLHF
13,NA,TRBD1,TRBJ2-7,TRBV5-1,TGCGCCAGCAGCCTTTGGACAGGGGGCGAGCAGTACTTC,CASSLWTGGEQYF
17,few,TRBD1,TRBJ1-3,TRBV9,TGTGCAACCCGTCCGGGACAGGGACGACGCTCTGGAAACACCATATATTTT,CATRPGQGRRSGNTIYF
13,NA,NA,TRBJ1-1,TRBV10-3,TGTGCCACCTCCCCCGGGAAGAACACTGAAGCTTTCTTT,CATSPGKNTEAFF
13,once,NA,TRBJ1-5,TRBV6-5,TGTGCCAGCAGTTCTGGGGGGGATCAGCCCCAGCATTTT,CASSSGGDQPQHF
13,NA,NA,TRBJ1-1,TRBV27,TGTGCCAGCAGTTTGGTCAGGAGCACTGAAGCTTTCTTT,CASSLVRSTEAFF
14,NA,TRBD1,TRBJ1-4,TRBV28,TGTGCCAGCACCCAATCCGGGACAGGCGAAAAACTGTTTTTT,CASTQSGTGEKLFF
15,once,TRBD1,TRBJ1-1,TRBV6-2/TRBV6-3,TGTGCCAGCAGTTGGGGCGGACAGGGGAGGACTGAAGCTTTCTTT,CASSWGGQGRTEAFF
15,once,TRBD2,TRBJ2-3,TRBV5-6,TGTGCCAGCAGCCCCGGGGGGGCCGGTGTAGATACGCAGTATTTT,CASSPGGAGVDTQYF
12,NA,NA,TRBJ2-2,TRBV19,TGTGCCAGTAGTATCCTGTCAGGGGAGCTGTTTTTT,CASSILSGELFF
15,NA,NA,TRBJ1-1,TRBV2,TGTGCCAGCAGTAGGATGGGGGGCGCTGGGCCTGAAGCTTTCTTT,CASSRMGGAGPEAFF
15,NA,TRBD1,TRBJ2-2,TRBV15,TGTGCCACCAGCAAAAGGACAGGGACCTCCGGGGAGCTGTTTTTT,CATSKRTGTSGELFF
17,NA,NA,TRBJ1-1,TRBV5-1,TGCGCCAGCAGCTTAAGTTGGGGCAGGGGAATGAACACTGAAGCTTTCTTT,CASSLSWGRGMNTEAFF
15,NA,TRBD1,TRBJ2-7,TRBV5-4,TGTGCCAGCAGCTTTGTAGACAGGGGGCTACACGAGCAGTACTTC,CASSFVDRGLHEQYF
13,NA,NA,TRBJ2-1,TRBV5-4,TGTGCCAGCAGCTTGGCCGGGGCTGATGAGCAGTTCTTC,CASSLAGADEQFF
14,NA,NA,TRBJ2-7,TRBV5-1,TGCGCCAGCAGCTCTAGGACTGGAACCTACGAGCAGTACTTC,CASSSRTGTYEQYF
15,NA,NA,TRBJ1-6,TRBV7-2,TGTGCCAGCACGAGGGGCAGTTCCTATAATTCACCCCTCCACTTT,CASTRGSSYNSPLHF
12,few,NA,TRBJ2-2,TRBV7-9,TGTGCCAGCAGCCCTCCCTCCCGGGAGCTGTTTTTT,CASSPPSRELFF
14,NA,NA,TRBJ1-3,TRBV4-2,TGTGCCAGCAGCCCGTGGCTATCTGGAAACACCATATATTTT,CASSPWLSGNTIYF
16,once,NA,TRBJ1-5,TRBV6-1,TGTGCCAGCAGTGTCGAGGGGCGTCTGGGGAATCAGCCCCAGCATTTT,CASSVEGRLGNQPQHF
11,NA,TRBD2,TRBJ2-7,TRBV9,TGTGCCAGCAGCCGGGGGGTCGAGCAGTACTTC,CASSRGVEQYF
18,once,TRBD2,TRBJ2-5,TRBV15,TGTGCCACCAGCAGCGTTCACCGGGTAGCGGGAGTTCAAGAGACCCAGTACTTC,CATSSVHRVAGVQETQYF
15,NA,NA,TRBJ2-2,TRBV6-5,TGTGCCAGCAGCCCCCGGCGGGGAGACACCGGGGAGCTGTTTTTT,CASSPRRGDTGELFF
13,NA,NA,TRBJ1-5,TRBV2,TGTGCCAGCAGGATTGACCGGATCCAGCCCCAGCATTTT,CASRIDRIQPQHF
18,NA,TRBD2,TRBJ2-3,TRBV19,TGTGCCAGTAGTATAAGGTCTGCTAGCGGGGCTAGCACAGATACGCAGTATTTT,CASSIRSASGASTDTQYF
15,NA,NA,TRBJ2-3,TRBV5-1,TGCGCCAGCAGCTGGACGGACCCACGGGCAGATACGCAGTATTTT,CASSWTDPRADTQYF
18,NA,NA,TRBJ2-2,TRBV12-2,TGTGCAAGTCGCCACACCCTCCCTCTAGCGGGAGTGCCCGGGGAGCTGTTTTTT,CASRHTLPLAGVPGELFF
14,NA,NA,TRBJ1-1,TRBV5-1,TGCGCCAGCAGCCCCGGGGGGCGCGAAACTGAAGCTTTCTTT,CASSPGGRETEAFF
15,NA,NA,TRBJ1-5,TRBV7-8,TGTGCCAGCAGCTTAGAAGGGGCGCACGGTCAGCCCCAGCATTTT,CASSLEGAHGQPQHF
15,once,TRBD1,TRBJ2-7,TRBV28,TGTGCCAGCAGTCCCCCCGGGACAGGGGGCGGCGAGCAGTACTTC,CASSPPGTGGGEQYF
15,NA,TRBD2,TRBJ2-1,TRBV6-6,TGTGCCAGCAGTCCAACTAGCGGGGGAGGCAATGAGCAGTTCTTC,CASSPTSGGGNEQFF
15,NA,NA,TRBJ1-3,TRBV27,TGTGCCAGCAGTTTAAACAGTCTCTCTGGAAACACCATATATTTT,CASSLNSLSGNTIYF
10,NA,NA,TRBJ2-7,TRBV6-5,TGTGCCAGCAGTAGGGCAAGTTCGGTGTTC,CASSRASSVF
12,NA,NA,TRBJ1-1,TRBV2,TGTGCCTCCGGGGCAGGGTTCGCTGAAGCTTTCTTT,CASGAGFAEAFF
15,once,TRBD1,TRBJ2-2,TRBV6-2/TRBV6-3,TGTGCCAGCAGCCGGGGACAGGGATTCACCGGGGAGCTGTTTTTT,CASSRGQGFTGELFF
15,few,TRBD1,TRBJ1-1,TRBV18,TGTGCCAGCTCACCACTGAACAGGGGGGACACTGAAGCTTTCTTT,CASSPLNRGDTEAFF
13,once,NA,TRBJ1-5,TRBV19,TGTGCCAGTAGTATAGCTGAAAATCAGCCCCAGCATTTT,CASSIAENQPQHF
17,NA,NA,TRBJ2-3,TRBV2,TGTGCCAGCAGTGAAGCGCCAGGCCTCGGGTCCCCAGATACGCAGTATTTT,CASSEAPGLGSPDTQYF
16,NA,TRBD2,TRBJ2-7,TRBV4-2,TGTGCCAGCAGCCAAGAACACTTTAGCGGGGCCTACGAGCAGTACTTC,CASSQEHFSGAYEQYF